The 17 T cell receptor beta chains below were found in one sample sequenced in a study of CD8 T cells in ankylosing spondylitis. Findings and caveats of the study: Ankylosing spondylitis blood seemed to carry a telltale TCR beta motif made of several highly homologous variants.

Their target antigens are unknown. From the 5' RACE reads, TCRdb called clonotypes with MiXCR, one entry per CDR3 protein. The sample lists about 700,000 distinct CDR3 sequences; roughly 19% were seen once. Sample: blood, either unsorted or a sorted T cell fraction (not recorded which). Source of these receptors: a male donor with ankylosing spondylitis.

Points on this clonotype: At one boundary the junction diverges from the germline segment, which might be a read error. V is TRBV18 and J is TRBJ2-3; D might be TRBD2 (6 bases). The CDR3 contains 15 residues. Germline values: CDR1 KGHSH, CDR2 LQKENI. The CDR3 bases are TGTGCCAGCTCCCCACTAGCAACCCACACAGATACGCAGTATTTT. Translating it yields CASSPLATHTDTQYF.

The chain uses TRBV9 and TRBJ2-2; D might be TRBD2 (6 bases). Trimming took off 0 bases at V and 7 bases at J, with 7 bases between the two ends. CDR1 and CDR2 from the germline V gene are SGDLS and YYNGEE. The CDR3 is 13 amino acids. The CDR3 DNA reads TGTGCCAGCAGCGTAGACGGGGGCGGGGAGCTGTTTTTT. Translating gives CASSVDGGGELFF. The full variable domain, in which reference TRBV9 and TRBJ2-2 provide the parts outside the CDR3, is DSGVTQTPKHLITATGQRVTLRCSPRSGDLSVYWYQQSLDQGLQFLIQYYNGEERAKGNILERFSAQQFPDLHSELNLSSLELGDSALYFCASSVDGGGELFFGEGSRLTVL.

Of note for this clonotype: One end of the junction varies from germline; a read error may be responsible. The chain recombines TRBV12-3 or TRBV12-4 with TRBJ2-2, with D possibly being TRBD2 (6 bases). The CDR3 covers 13 residues. CDR3 nucleotide sequence: TGTGCCAGCATTTTTTCCATCCCCGGGGGGCTGTTTTTT. Amino acids: CASIFSIPGGLFF.

V is TRBV7-6 and J is TRBJ2-5; a weak D match, TRBD1 (5 bases). The CDR3 runs to 14 residues. V gave up 5 bases and J gave up 4 bases, with 14 bases separating them. Germline loops: CDR1 SGHVS, CDR2 FNYEAQ. CDR3 sequence reads: CASSLPPGSETQYF. Here the CDR3 DNA reads TGTGCCAGCAGCCTACCGCCAGGGTCAGAGACCCAGTACTTC.

The V gene is TRBV7-2, the J gene TRBJ2-3; D might be TRBD2 (5 bases). The germline V gene encodes CDR1 SGHTA and CDR2 FQGNSA. Trimming took off 3 bases at V and 1 base at J, with 11 bases between the two ends. The CDR3 consists of 15 residues. The CDR3 DNA follows: TGTGCCAGCAGCTTCGTGGGAGCGGGCACAGATACGCAGTATTTT. Amino acid sequence: CASSFVGAGTDTQYF.

The chain is built from TRBV20-1 and TRBJ1-2; D ambiguous. The V end was cut by 5 bases, the J end by 4 bases, with 14 bases between. The germline gives CDR1 DFQATT, CDR2 SNEGSKA (reference sequence). The CDR3 has 13 amino acids. CDR3 loop: CSAPDRQRYGYTF. The CDR3 DNA reads TGCAGTGCTCCCGACCGGCAGCGCTATGGCTACACCTTC.

This clonotype has a handful of counts. The chain links TRBV4-1 to TRBJ1-3; D ambiguous. Deletions cut 1 base from V and 0 bases from J, with 7 bases between. Germline V gene lookup returns CDR1 MGHRA and CDR2 YSYEKL. The CDR3 runs 15 residues. The CDR3 sequence is CASSQVGRSGNTIYF. In DNA form, the CDR3 reads TGCGCCAGCAGCCAAGTGGGCCGCTCTGGAAACACCATATATTTT.

This clonotype was seen a few times. V is TRBV4-1 and J is TRBJ1-2; 7 bases agree with TRBD1. The germline V gene encodes CDR1 MGHRA and CDR2 YSYEKL. After removal of 7 bases from V and 4 bases from J, the junction contained 15 bases not matched to a gene. The CDR3 covers 16 residues. CDR3 amino acids: CASTTTPGQSFYGYTF. As DNA, the CDR3 is TGCGCCAGCACCACAACCCCGGGACAGTCCTTCTATGGCTACACCTTC.

The chain couples TRBV5-6 to TRBJ2-7; perhaps D is TRBD1 or TRBD2 (5 bases each). Germline V gives CDR1 SGHDT, CDR2 YYEEEE. Trimming shortened V by 0 bases and J by 1 base, and 14 bases separated the two germline ends. The CDR3 runs 16 residues. CDR3 DNA sequence: TGTGCCAGCAGCTTGGAGCCGGGACGTACGTCCTACGAGCAGTACTTC. Translating it yields CASSLEPGRTSYEQYF.

This chain joins TRBV20-1 and TRBJ2-7; 9 positions agree with TRBD1. After removal of 0 bases from V and 5 bases from J, the junction contained 8 bases not matched to a gene. Germline V gene lookup returns CDR1 DFQATT and CDR2 SNEGSKA (reference sequence). The CDR3 has 15 residues. Here the CDR3 reads CSARDLGQGVDEQYF. For the CDR3, the DNA is TGCAGTGCTAGAGATCTGGGACAGGGTGTGGACGAGCAGTACTTC.

This clonotype appeared a few times. The rearrangement links TRBV20-1 to TRBJ2-1, with TRBD2 as a possible D gene (6 bases). The germline gives CDR1 DFQATT, CDR2 SNEGSKA (reference sequence). The V and J ends lost 0 bases and 9 bases respectively, with 12 bases between them. This CDR3 is built from 13 residues. The CDR3 spells CSARETGEVEQFF. DNA for the CDR3: TGCAGTGCTAGAGAAACGGGAGAGGTTGAGCAGTTCTTC.

The chain employs TRBV2 and TRBJ2-5; TRBD1 is a possible D gene (5 bases). V lost 8 bases to trimming and J lost 2 bases, with 12 bases between them. The CDR3 has 13 amino acids. Germline V gene sequence: CDR1 SNHLY, CDR2 FYNNEI. The CDR3 sequence is CASRGHNQETQYF. CDR3 DNA: TGTGCCAGCCGAGGACATAATCAAGAGACCCAGTACTTC.

This chain joins TRBV5-1 and TRBJ1-1; D possibly corresponds to TRBD1 (5 bases). Germline CDR1 and CDR2: SGHRS and YFSETQ. This CDR3 region has 15 residues. With 0 bases removed from V and 6 bases from J, the gap between germline ends came to 15 bases. DNA for the CDR3: TGCGCCAGCAGCTTGGAGATAGGGAGGGGTCCTGAAGCTTTCTTT. Translation gives CASSLEIGRGPEAFF.

This clonotype came up a few times. The chain is built from TRBV6-5 and TRBJ2-5; no firm D call. The CDR3 is 15 amino acids. Germline CDR1 MNHEY, CDR2 SVGAGI. V was shortened by 4 bases and J by 1 base, with 13 bases between the two germline ends. The CDR3 is CASSSPRSAQETQYF. DNA for the CDR3: TGTGCCAGCAGTTCGCCGCGTTCGGCCCAAGAGACCCAGTACTTC.

There are a few counts of this clonotype. The rearrangement uses TRBV14 and TRBJ2-3; no firm D call. The V end lost 1 base, the J end lost 1 base, and 12 bases lay between the germline ends. The CDR3 spans 16 residues. Germline V lookup: CDR1 SGHDN, CDR2 FVKESK. The CDR3 nucleotides read TGTGCCAGCAGCCAAGGGCAGTCATACGGCACAGATACGCAGTATTTT. Residues: CASSQGQSYGTDTQYF.

This clonotype was seen more than once but under ten times. Here the CDR3 DNA reads TGCGCCAGCAGCTTGTACGGGGCCAACGAGCAGTACTTC. Translation gives CASSLYGANEQYF. The V gene is TRBV5-1, the J gene TRBJ2-7, with D possibly called TRBD1 or TRBD2 (5 bases each). CDR1 is SGHRS, CDR2 YFSETQ, per germline. V lost 1 base, J lost 5 bases, and 10 bases lay in between. The CDR3 is 13 amino acids. Full variable domain (outside the CDR3, taken from reference TRBV5-1 and TRBJ2-7): KAGVTQTPRYLIKTRGQQVTLSCSPISGHRSVSWYQQTPGQGLQFLFEYFSETQRNKGNFPGRFSGRQFSNSRSEMNVSTLELGDSALYLCASSLYGANEQYFGPGTRLTVT.

The chain has TRBV5-6 and TRBJ2-7; unclear D gene. There are 15 residues in the CDR3. From germline, CDR1 is SGHDT and CDR2 YYEEEE. Trimming removed 0 bases from V and 1 base from J, with 11 bases in between. The CDR3 spells CASSLETERSYEQYF. CDR3 in DNA: TGTGCCAGCAGCTTGGAAACGGAAAGATCCTACGAGCAGTACTTC.